The 23 T cell receptor beta chains below come from one sample, sequenced in a study of cytotoxic CD8 clonotypes in ibrutinib-treated CLL. Assay: immunoSEQ multiplex PCR; the TCRdb copy retains only in-frame clones and omits some. The sample records some 92,000 clones, around 77% being singletons. Sequencing was performed on PBMCs, taken after 24 months of ibrutinib treatment. The receptor set was obtained from a human donor with chronic lymphocytic leukemia.

The rearrangement joins TRBV2 to TRBJ1-1, with D hard to call. The CDR3 has 14 residues. Germline loops: CDR1 SNHLY, CDR2 FYNNEI. V was pared by 7 bases and J by 0 bases, with 12 bases between. The CDR3 bases are TGTGCCAGCACTTTTGCCAACATGAACACTGAAGCTTTCTTT. It specifies CASTFANMNTEAFF.

This chain uses TRBV9 with TRBJ2-7, with 11 nucleotides matching TRBD1. The germline V gene has CDR1 SGDLS and CDR2 YYNGEE. The CDR3 spans 16 residues. V gave up 2 bases and J gave up 1 base; unmatched junction bases: 5. The CDR3 region is CASSVAGTGGSYEQYF. CDR3 sequence (DNA): TGTGCCAGCAGCGTCGCCGGGACAGGGGGATCCTACGAGCAGTACTTC.

V is TRBV5-6 and J is TRBJ1-1, with D perhaps matching TRBD1 (6 bases). Germline values: CDR1 SGHDT, CDR2 YYEEEE. Trimming left V 3 bases short and J 4 bases short, with 19 bases between. The CDR3 spans 16 residues. The CDR3 region has the DNA TGTGCCAGCAGCTACGACCGAGGGGGGATGGCCACTGAAGCTTTCTTT. Its protein is CASSYDRGGMATEAFF. The full variable domain, in which reference TRBV5-6 and TRBJ1-1 provide the parts outside the CDR3, is DAGVTQSPTHLIKTRGQQVTLRCSPKSGHDTVSWYQQALGQGPQFIFQYYEEEERQRGNFPDRFSGHQFPNYSSELNVNALLLGDSALYLCASSYDRGGMATEAFFGQGTRLTVV.

The J gene is TRBJ2-5, the V gene TRBV18; D may be TRBD2 (5 bases). Trimming left V 6 bases short and J 2 bases short, with 10 bases between. The length of the CDR3 is 13 residues. The germline gives CDR1 KGHSH, CDR2 LQKENI. The DNA for the CDR3 is TGTGCCAGCTCCTGGACGGGACAAGAGACCCAGTACTTC. It is translated as CASSWTGQETQYF.

The chain uses TRBV4-2 and TRBJ2-1; D unresolved. The germline V gene has CDR1 LGHNA and CDR2 YNFKEQ. The CDR3 runs to 17 residues. The germline V and J ends were trimmed by 2 bases and 0 bases, with 14 bases remaining between them. The CDR3 spells CASSQLLVADSYNEQFF. The CDR3 coding sequence is TGTGCCAGCAGCCAATTGCTTGTTGCGGACTCCTACAATGAGCAGTTCTTC.

This chain connects TRBV10-2 to TRBJ1-2, with D possibly matching TRBD1 (6 bases). The CDR3 contains 18 residues. Between the trimmed V and J ends, which lost 7 bases and 8 bases, there was a span of 32 bases. Looked up from germline, CDR1 is WSHSY and CDR2 is SAAADI. The CDR3 DNA reads as TGCGCCAGCACAAACACTTGGGGACAAACCTCAACCTCCGCCGGCTACACCTTC. As protein: CASTNTWGQTSTSAGYTF.

V is TRBV6-1 and J is TRBJ2-1; TRBD1 matches at 11 bases. Germline V CDR1 and CDR2: MNHNS, SASEGT. After removal of 3 bases from V and 2 bases from J, the junction contained 3 bases not matched to a gene. There are 16 residues in the CDR3. CDR3 DNA: TGTGCCAGCAGTGAGATGGACAGGGGGCCCTACAATGAGCAGTTCTTC. It translates to CASSEMDRGPYNEQFF.

The rearrangement uses TRBV7-6 and TRBJ2-1; no clear D gene. In germline, CDR1 is SGHVS, CDR2 FNYEAQ. This CDR3 is built from 13 residues. The V end lost 5 bases, the J end lost 4 bases, and 9 bases lay between the germline ends. Written as DNA, the CDR3 is TGTGCCAGCAGCGCCAACGAATACAATGAGCAGTTCTTC. This gives the protein CASSANEYNEQFF.

The V and J genes are TRBV27 and TRBJ2-7, with TRBD2 matching over 11 bases. The CDR3 runs to 16 residues. CDR1 is MNHEY and CDR2 is SMNVEV in the germline V gene (reference sequence). V lost 2 bases and J lost 3; bases outside the gene matches: 6. In DNA form, the CDR3 reads TGTGCCAGCAGTTTACGTTTGCTAGCGGGGGGCTACGAGCAGTACTTC. As protein: CASSLRLLAGGYEQYF.

This clone was seen a handful of times. The V gene is TRBV25-1, the J gene TRBJ1-5; D ambiguous. CDR1 and CDR2 from the germline V gene are MGHDK and SYGVNS. V lost 5 bases, J lost 4 bases, and 18 bases lay in between. The CDR3 consists of 16 residues. In DNA form, the CDR3 reads TGTGCCAGCAGTTTGCCCGGGATTATGGGAAATCAGCCCCAGCATTTT. It translates to CASSLPGIMGNQPQHF.

The rearrangement links TRBV23-1 to TRBJ2-7; a weak D match, TRBD1 (5 bases). TRBV23-1 is labeled an ORF, and its function is uncertain. Trimming shortened V by 0 bases and J by 0 bases, and 18 bases separated the two germline ends. There are 18 residues in the CDR3. The CDR3 region is CASSQSPTGRQNSYEQYF. CDR3 coding DNA: TGCGCCAGCAGTCAATCCCCCACCGGACGACAGAACTCCTACGAGCAGTACTTC.

The rearrangement joins TRBV7-9 to TRBJ1-2; no reliable D call. Trimming cost V 6 bases and J 4 bases, with 18 bases left between them. Germline V CDR1 and CDR2: SEHNR, FQNEAQ (reference sequence). This CDR3 comprises 15 residues. CDR3 loop: CASSTDWEGGYGYTF. Here the CDR3 DNA reads TGTGCCAGCAGTACCGATTGGGAGGGAGGCTATGGCTACACCTTC. The full variable domain, its missing parts supplied by reference TRBV7-9 and TRBJ1-2, is DTGVSQNPRHKITKRGQNVTFRCDPISEHNRLYWYRQTLGQGPEFLTYFQNEAQLEKSRLLSDRFSAERPKGSFSTLEIQRTEQGDSAMYLCASSTDWEGGYGYTFGSGTRLTVV.

The chain joins TRBV12-1 to TRBJ1-4. TRBV12-1 is an annotated pseudogene. CDR3 size: 14 residues. The CDR3: CASSFPGTNEKLFF. CDR3 DNA sequence: TGTGCCAGCAGCTTTCCGGGAACTAATGAAAAACTGTTTTTT.

The rearrangement joins TRBV18 to TRBJ1-1, with D unclear. The CDR3 is 11 residues long. V was pared by 6 bases and J by 0 bases, with 2 bases between. Per the germline V gene, CDR1 is KGHSH and CDR2 is LQKENI. CDR3 DNA: TGTGCCAGCTCGGTGAACACTGAAGCTTTCTTT. Translating it yields CASSVNTEAFF.

The table lists this clone with a few counts. This chain links TRBV5-1 with TRBJ2-1; 7 bases match TRBD1. The CDR3 has 12 amino acids. The germline V gene has CDR1 SGHRS and CDR2 YFSETQ. V was clipped by 4 bases and J by 14 bases; unmatched bases: 9. CDR3 nucleotide sequence: TGCGCCAGCAGCACCGGACAGGCGAATGAGTTCTTC. As protein: CASSTGQANEFF. Combining the CDR3 with reference TRBV5-1 and TRBJ2-1 gives the whole variable domain KAGVTQTPRYLIKTRGQQVTLSCSPISGHRSVSWYQQTPGQGLQFLFEYFSETQRNKGNFPGRFSGRQFSNSRSEMNVSTLELGDSALYLCASSTGQANEFFGPGTRLTVL.

The rearrangement links TRBV9 to TRBJ2-3, with 10 bases aligning to TRBD2. The CDR3 is made up of 16 amino acids. Losses at the gene ends were 0 bases for V and 1 base for J; bases not matched to a gene: 2. Looked up from germline, CDR1 is SGDLS and CDR2 is YYNGEE. This chain's CDR3 is CASSVASGSGTDTQYF. The CDR3 coding sequence is TGTGCCAGCAGCGTAGCTAGCGGGAGCGGCACAGATACGCAGTATTTT. The full variable domain, completed using reference TRBV9 and TRBJ2-3, is DSGVTQTPKHLITATGQRVTLRCSPRSGDLSVYWYQQSLDQGLQFLIQYYNGEERAKGNILERFSAQQFPDLHSELNLSSLELGDSALYFCASSVASGSGTDTQYFGPGTRLTVL.

The chain is built from TRBV5-6 and TRBJ2-7, with D possibly being TRBD2 (5 bases). Trimming removed 0 bases from V and 0 bases from J, with 13 bases in between. The CDR3 loop spans 16 amino acids. Germline V lookup: CDR1 SGHDT, CDR2 YYEEEE. The CDR3 DNA reads TGTGCCAGCAGCTTGGCGGGATTCACCCCCTCCTACGAGCAGTACTTC. It translates to CASSLAGFTPSYEQYF.

The chain recombines TRBV27 with TRBJ1-4; maybe TRBD1 (5 bases). The CDR3 is made up of 15 amino acids. Trimming left V 8 bases short and J 7 bases short, with 20 bases between. The germline V gene has CDR1 MNHEY and CDR2 SMNVEV (reference sequence). CDR3 in amino acids: CASGAGEAGGEKLFF. For the CDR3, the DNA is TGTGCCAGCGGGGCGGGCGAAGCTGGGGGTGAAAAACTGTTTTTT. Drawing the rest from reference TRBV27 and TRBJ1-4, the complete variable domain is EAQVTQNPRYLITVTGKKLTVTCSQNMNHEYMSWYRQDPGLGLRQIYYSMNVEVTDKGDVPEGYKVSRKEKRNFPLILESPSPNQTSLYFCASGAGEAGGEKLFFGSGTQLSVL.

V usage is TRBV4-1 and J usage is TRBJ1-6; tentatively, D is TRBD1 (5 bases). The V end lost 3 bases, the J end lost 2 bases, and 17 bases lay between the germline ends. The CDR3 contains 18 residues. Germline V CDR1 and CDR2: MGHRA, YSYEKL. The CDR3 nucleotides read TGCGCCAGCAGCCATCGCCCGGGGGGGGAGACCTATAATTCACCCCTCCACTTT. Translated, it gives CASSHRPGGETYNSPLHF.

This clone was observed a handful of times. The rearrangement links TRBV11-3 to TRBJ1-1; perhaps TRBD1 as D (5 bases). Germline CDR1 and CDR2: SGHNT and YENEEA. The CDR3 is 13 amino acids. V was clipped by 1 base and J by 4 bases, with 7 bases between them. The CDR3 DNA follows: TGTGCCAGCAGCTTAGGGCAGGGCACTGAAGCTTTCTTT. Translating gives CASSLGQGTEAFF.

The chain links TRBV19 to TRBJ2-1; TRBD2 aligns across 10 bases. The CDR3 spans 16 residues. From germline, CDR1 is LNHDA and CDR2 SQIVND (reference sequence). The junction had 8 bases not matched to a gene; V was cut back by 1 base and J by 8 bases. CDR3 region: CASSIGSSGRGDEQFF. CDR3 in DNA: TGTGCCAGTAGTATAGGGTCTAGCGGGAGAGGGGATGAGCAGTTCTTC.

This clone has a handful of counts. The V and J genes are TRBV2 and TRBJ1-5; 7 bases map to TRBD1. J lost 10 bases, V lost 5 bases, and 5 bases had no gene match. The CDR3 contains 12 residues. Germline V gives CDR1 SNHLY, CDR2 FYNNEI. The CDR3 here is CASSPTGNPQHF. As DNA, the CDR3 is TGTGCCAGCAGTCCGACAGGGAACCCCCAGCATTTT.

CDR3 sequence (DNA): TGCGCCAGCAGCCGAGGGGACGGATACCCCGGGGAGCTGTTTTTT. Protein: CASSRGDGYPGELFF. The genes are TRBV4-1 and TRBJ2-2; D may correspond to TRBD1 or TRBD2 (5 bases each). CDR1 is MGHRA, CDR2 YSYEKL, per germline. Trimming shortened V by 4 bases and J by 6 bases, and 15 bases separated the two germline ends. The CDR3 is 15 amino acids.